Listed here is a single T cell receptor (beta chain). Following a re-call of the 5' RACE reads, TCRdb has one entry per CDR3 protein and lacks DNA. Recorded for this sample: 200,000 to 250,000 distinct CDR3 sequences. This entry comes from a study of monozygotic twins with inflammatory bowel disease. Looked up from germline, CDR1 is SGDLS and CDR2 is YYNGEE. This CDR3 has 19 amino acids. The chain uses TRBV9 and TRBJ2-2; the D gene TCRdb calls, TRBD2, cannot be checked with no DNA. This sequence was found in a human donor with ulcerative colitis or Crohn's disease, or a healthy co-twin of an affected twin (not recorded which). Sequenced material: blood. The CDR3 sequence: CASSVEETSEILNTGELFF.